The 31 T cell receptor beta chains in this list originate from one sample, sequenced in a study of cytomegalovirus exposure and HLA in healthy donors. Amplification used 60 Vbeta primers and 13 Jbeta primers. Assay used: immunoSEQ multiplex PCR; TCRdb lists only in-frame clones, some missing. This sample has around 140,000 clones; roughly 70% occur once, and the top ten carry more than 6.5%. Sequenced: PBMCs. The source of these receptors is a man younger than 45 in good health and CMV-seronegative.

The chain combines TRBV27 with TRBJ2-1; maybe TRBD2 (6 bases). Trimming pared 6 bases from V and 5 bases from J, leaving 14 bases between. The germline V gene has CDR1 MNHEY and CDR2 SMNVEV (reference sequence). This CDR3 is 14 amino acids long. CDR3 in DNA: TGTGCCAGCAGAGCTCAAGGAGGGCACAATGAGCAGTTCTTC. This gives the protein CASRAQGGHNEQFF.

The genes are TRBV7-9 and TRBJ2-7, with a possible D match to TRBD2 (6 bases). The CDR3 loop spans 14 amino acids. Trimming shortened V by 1 base and J by 0 bases, and 7 bases separated the two germline ends. Germline V gene data show CDR1 as SEHNR and CDR2 as FQNEAQ (reference sequence). CDR3 nucleotides: TGTGCCAGCAGCTTAGGGGAGGTCTCCTACGAGCAGTACTTC. This encodes CASSLGEVSYEQYF.

The V and J genes are TRBV27 and TRBJ2-7; 9 nucleotides line up with TRBD1. The trim removed 2 bases at V and 1 base at J, leaving 3 bases unmatched. Germline values: CDR1 MNHEY, CDR2 SMNVEV (reference sequence). The length of the CDR3 is 15 residues. The CDR3, as DNA: TGTGCCAGCAGTTTAGGGACAGGGTTTTCCTACGAGCAGTACTTC. Protein sequence: CASSLGTGFSYEQYF.

V and J are TRBV5-4 and TRBJ2-1; TRBD1 might be the D (5 bases). This CDR3 contains 14 residues. Trimming cost V 4 bases and J 7 bases, with 15 bases left between them. Germline assignment: CDR1 SGHNT and CDR2 YYREEE (reference sequence). This CDR3 reads CASSLGLDRNEQFF. For the CDR3, the DNA is TGTGCCAGCAGCCTGGGGCTAGATAGGAATGAGCAGTTCTTC.

V usage is TRBV5-4 and J usage is TRBJ2-1; D remains unclear. With 4 bases removed from V and 0 bases from J, the gap between germline ends came to 11 bases. The CDR3 length is 15 residues. Germline CDR1 is SGHNT and CDR2 is YYREEE (reference sequence). This chain's CDR3 is CASSRASSSYNEQFF. The DNA of the CDR3 is TGTGCCAGCAGCCGAGCTTCGAGCTCCTACAATGAGCAGTTCTTC. Drawing the rest from reference TRBV5-4 and TRBJ2-1, the complete variable domain is ETGVTQSPTHLIKTRGQQVTLRCSSQSGHNTVSWYQQALGQGPQFIFQYYREEENGRGNFPPRFSGLQFPNYSSELNVNALELDDSALYLCASSRASSSYNEQFFGPGTRLTVL.

The chain combines TRBV6-1 with TRBJ1-5; D is perhaps TRBD1 (5 bases). The CDR3 is 16 residues long. Germline-derived CDR1 and CDR2 are MNHNS and SASEGT. V gave up 0 bases and J gave up 9 bases, with 18 bases separating them. CDR3 sequence reads: CASSEASGRGSSPQHF. In DNA form, the CDR3 reads TGTGCCAGCAGTGAAGCGTCAGGGCGGGGCTCATCGCCCCAGCATTTT.

J is TRBJ1-3 and V is TRBV7-8; D possibly corresponds to TRBD1 (5 bases). CDR3 length: 17 amino acids. CDR1 is SGHVS, CDR2 FQNEAQ, per germline. Between the trimmed V and J ends, which lost 1 base and 2 bases, there was a span of 15 bases. DNA of the CDR3: TGTGCCAGCAGCTTAGAGGGCAGGGCTTACGCTGGAAACACCATATATTTT. It specifies CASSLEGRAYAGNTIYF.

The chain couples TRBV19 to TRBJ1-6; TRBD1 agrees at 9 bases. The germline V gene has CDR1 LNHDA and CDR2 SQIVND (reference sequence). V was pared by 5 bases and J by 3 bases, with 5 bases of the junction left unmatched. This CDR3 is built from 16 residues. CDR3 DNA sequence: TGTGCCAGTAGTGCCGGGACAGGGAACTATAATTCACCCCTCCACTTT. Translating it yields CASSAGTGNYNSPLHF.

The gene calls are TRBV19 and TRBJ2-3; D is uncertain. The ends were cut back, 10 bases at V and 1 base at J, with 18 bases in the middle. The V gene's germline CDR1 is LNHDA and CDR2 SQIVND (reference sequence). The length of the CDR3 is 15 residues. DNA for the CDR3: TGTGCCACCTCGCCGGGTCCCTCTCGCACAGATACGCAGTATTTT. Its protein is CATSPGPSRTDTQYF. Supplemented by reference TRBV19 and TRBJ2-3, the full variable domain reads DGGITQSPKYLFRKEGQNVTLSCEQNLNHDAMYWYRQDPGQGLRLIYYSQIVNDFQKGDIAEGYSVSREKKESFPLTVTSAQKNPTAFYLCATSPGPSRTDTQYFGPGTRLTVL.

This chain connects TRBV2 to TRBJ1-1; 10 nucleotides line up with TRBD1. After removal of 3 bases from V and 6 bases from J, the junction contained 4 bases not matched to a gene. CDR1 and CDR2 from the germline V gene are SNHLY and FYNNEI. The CDR3 contains 14 residues. CDR3 region: CASSDRDRGPEAFF. The CDR3 DNA follows: TGTGCCAGCAGTGATAGGGACAGGGGACCTGAAGCTTTCTTT.

The chain is built from TRBV5-5 and TRBJ1-5; D might be TRBD1 (6 bases). Trimming took 4 bases from V and 12 from J, leaving 17 bases between them. CDR3 length equals 13 residues. Looked up from germline, CDR1 is SGHKS and CDR2 is YYEKEE (reference sequence). The CDR3 spells CASSLGGQGGQHF. The CDR3 nucleotides read TGTGCCAGCAGCCTGGGGGGCCAGGGAGGCCAGCATTTT.

The rearrangement uses TRBV28 and TRBJ1-2; D is possibly TRBD1 (5 bases). In germline, CDR1 is MDHEN, CDR2 SYDVKM. V lost 6 bases to trimming and J lost 4 bases, with 9 bases between them. This CDR3 contains 12 residues. The CDR3 sequence: CASRLGGYGYTF. The CDR3 DNA sequence: TGTGCCAGCAGGCTGGGGGGCTATGGCTACACCTTC.

The chain joins TRBV7-9 to TRBJ1-5; TRBD1 is a possible D gene (6 bases). Germline V CDR1 and CDR2: SEHNR, FQNEAQ (reference sequence). CDR3 length equals 18 residues. The V and J ends lost 5 bases and 4 bases respectively, with 24 bases between them. CDR3 loop: CASSHAGAGSPRNQPQHF. The CDR3, as DNA: TGTGCCAGCAGCCACGCGGGGGCAGGGAGCCCTAGGAATCAGCCCCAGCATTTT. The full variable domain, its missing parts supplied by reference TRBV7-9 and TRBJ1-5, is DTGVSQNPRHKITKRGQNVTFRCDPISEHNRLYWYRQTLGQGPEFLTYFQNEAQLEKSRLLSDRFSAERPKGSFSTLEIQRTEQGDSAMYLCASSHAGAGSPRNQPQHFGDGTRLSIL.

The V call is TRBV7-2, the J call TRBJ2-4; TRBD2 matches at 7 bases. The CDR3 contains 13 residues. The germline V gene has CDR1 SGHTA and CDR2 FQGNSA. The trim removed 1 base at V and 7 bases at J, leaving 1 base unmatched. The CDR3: CASSLVGGNIQYF. The CDR3 bases are TGTGCCAGCAGCTTAGTGGGGGGGAACATTCAGTACTTC.

This clone was counted only a few times. The chain recombines TRBV7-9 with TRBJ1-2; the D is unclear. From germline, CDR1 is SEHNR and CDR2 FQNEAQ (reference sequence). Trimming pared 2 bases from V and 0 bases from J, leaving 10 bases between. The CDR3 is 15 residues long. In nucleotides, the CDR3 is TGTGCCAGCAGCTTACCGCTACAGACTAACTATGGCTACACCTTC. Amino acids: CASSLPLQTNYGYTF.

This chain links TRBV2 with TRBJ2-1, with a possible D match to TRBD2 (7 bases). Germline V gives CDR1 SNHLY, CDR2 FYNNEI. This CDR3 comprises 15 residues. V gave up 4 bases and J gave up 6 bases, with 16 bases separating them. This CDR3 reads CASSASGGQGNEQFF. In nucleotides, the CDR3 is TGTGCCAGCAGTGCATCGGGGGGCCAAGGCAATGAGCAGTTCTTC.

This chain connects TRBV10-1 to TRBJ2-3; D is possibly TRBD2 (6 bases). CDR1 is WNHNN and CDR2 is SYGVQD in the germline V gene (reference sequence). The ends were cut back, 3 bases at V and 0 bases at J, with 10 bases in the middle. CDR3 length equals 15 residues. The CDR3 region has the DNA TGCGCCAGCAGTGATCCCGCGGGAAGCACAGATACGCAGTATTTT. Protein product: CASSDPAGSTDTQYF.

The chain links TRBV2 to TRBJ2-2, with TRBD1 matching 10 bases. From germline, CDR1 is SNHLY and CDR2 FYNNEI. Trimming took 7 bases from V and 5 from J; bases not matched to a gene: 7. The CDR3 has 15 amino acids. The CDR3 sequence: CASTPGQGKTGELFF. The CDR3 DNA reads TGTGCCAGCACCCCGGGACAGGGGAAGACCGGGGAGCTGTTTTTT.

The rearrangement joins TRBV21-1 to TRBJ2-3; the table's D call TRBD2 went unverified against the DNA. TRBV21-1 is recorded as a pseudogene. This CDR3 comprises 17 residues. CDR3 region: CASSKLTSGGYTDTQYF. The DNA for the CDR3 is TGTGCCAGCAGCAAACTTACGAGCGGCGGGTACACAGATACGCAGTATTTT.

The chain links TRBV7-6 to TRBJ2-7, with D perhaps matching TRBD1 (5 bases). Between the trimmed V and J ends, which lost 0 bases and 0 bases, there was a span of 9 bases. Per germline, CDR1 SGHVS and CDR2 FNYEAQ. The CDR3 covers 15 residues. CDR3 amino acids: CASSLAPDISYEQYF. The CDR3 DNA is TGTGCCAGCAGCTTAGCCCCGGACATCTCCTACGAGCAGTACTTC. Full variable domain (remainder filled in from reference TRBV7-6 and TRBJ2-7): GAGVSQSPRYKVTKRGQDVALRCDPISGHVSLYWYRQALGQGPEFLTYFNYEAQQDKSGLPNDRFSAERPEGSISTLTIQRTEQRDSAMYRCASSLAPDISYEQYFGPGTRLTVT.

This sequence joins TRBV30 and TRBJ1-5; TRBD1 matches 7 bases. After removal of 3 bases from V and 3 bases from J, the junction contained 2 bases not matched to a gene. The CDR3 has 13 amino acids. Germline values: CDR1 GTSNPN, CDR2 SVGIG (reference sequence). CDR3 in amino acids: CAWSGQDNQPQHF. For the CDR3, the DNA is TGTGCCTGGAGCGGACAGGACAATCAGCCCCAGCATTTT.

The rearrangement joins TRBV28 to TRBJ1-4, with 9 bases that match TRBD1. The germline V gene encodes CDR1 MDHEN and CDR2 SYDVKM. This CDR3 region has 17 residues. V shed 6 bases and J 0 bases; nucleotides not matched to a gene: 8. The chain's CDR3 is CASSTQGASATNEKLFF. CDR3 nucleotides: TGTGCCAGCAGCACACAGGGGGCGTCAGCAACTAATGAAAAACTGTTTTTT.

This chain links TRBV4-2 with TRBJ2-7, with TRBD2 identical over 8 bases. The CDR3 spans 16 residues. The V gene end was trimmed by 8 bases and the J gene end by 5 bases; junction bases not matched to a gene: 17. CDR1 LGHNA and CDR2 YNFKEQ come from the germline V gene. The CDR3 spells CASSQDGRGEVDEQYF. CDR3 sequence (DNA): TGTGCCAGCTCCCAAGATGGGCGGGGGGAAGTGGACGAGCAGTACTTC.

This clone occurred a few times. The chain has TRBV2 and TRBJ1-2; a weak D match, TRBD1 (5 bases). Deletions cut 3 bases from V and 6 bases from J, with 14 bases between. CDR1 and CDR2 from the germline V gene are SNHLY and FYNNEI. The CDR3 is made up of 14 amino acids. In DNA form, the CDR3 reads TGTGCCAGCAGTGACCTCTGGGGGGGGGATGGCTACACCTTC. Protein: CASSDLWGGDGYTF.

The rearrangement links TRBV5-4 to TRBJ2-2; 10 bases map to TRBD1. Germline V gene sequence: CDR1 SGHNT, CDR2 YYREEE (reference sequence). The CDR3 has 15 residues. The junction had 4 bases not matched to a gene; V was cut back by 4 bases and J by 4 bases. Here the CDR3 DNA reads TGTGCCAGCAGCACCGACAGGGGGCGCACCGGGGAGCTGTTTTTT. Translation: CASSTDRGRTGELFF.

For this clone: Additional DNA sequences in this sample encode the identical CDR3. V gene TRBV10-1 combines with J gene TRBJ2-7; 10 bases fit TRBD2. This CDR3 is 13 amino acids long. CDR1 WNHNN and CDR2 SYGVQD come from the germline V gene (reference sequence). The V segment lost 6 bases and the J segment 3 bases; nucleotides outside the gene matches: 2. CDR3 residues: CASSLAGDYEQYF. DNA for the CDR3: TGCGCCAGCAGCCTAGCGGGGGACTACGAGCAGTACTTC.

This chain uses TRBV10-3 with TRBJ2-5, with TRBD2 identical over 9 bases. This CDR3 has 15 residues. Per germline, CDR1 ENHRY and CDR2 SYGVKD. Trimming at V came to 3 bases and at J to 1 base, leaving 3 bases not matched to a gene. The CDR3 region is CAISESGRPQETQYF. DNA for the CDR3: TGTGCCATCAGTGAAAGCGGGAGGCCCCAAGAGACCCAGTACTTC.

The V gene is TRBV5-1, the J gene TRBJ2-5; D remains ambiguous. The V end was cut by 4 bases, the J end by 1 base, with 17 bases between. Germline lookup yields CDR1 SGHRS and CDR2 YFSETQ. CDR3 length equals 16 residues. CDR3 DNA: TGCGCCAGCAGCCCTGGGCCGCTGGTGCTCCAAGAGACCCAGTACTTC. This translates into CASSPGPLVLQETQYF.

This clone appeared a few times. This chain uses TRBV29-1 with TRBJ2-2; D is unresolved. V lost 6 bases, J lost 0 bases, and 11 bases lay in between. This CDR3 has 14 residues. Germline V lookup: CDR1 SQVTM, CDR2 ANQGSEA. The CDR3 sequence: CSVAKNANTGELFF. The CDR3 bases are TGCAGCGTAGCCAAAAACGCGAACACCGGGGAGCTGTTTTTT.

The V and J genes are TRBV6-1 and TRBJ2-5; TRBD1 matches 9 bases. With V trimmed by 5 bases and J by 5 bases, 3 bases remained unmatched. The CDR3 sequence is 13 residues long. Germline CDR1 MNHNS, CDR2 SASEGT. This chain's CDR3 is CASSSTGGETQYF. The CDR3 DNA is TGTGCCAGCAGTTCGACAGGGGGGGAGACCCAGTACTTC.

The V call is TRBV19, the J call TRBJ1-1; D remains unclear. CDR1 is LNHDA, CDR2 SQIVND, per germline (reference sequence). CDR3 length: 12 residues. Trimming stripped 7 bases from V and 5 bases from J, with 11 bases between. CDR3 bases: TGTGCCAGTATTTCCGGACTTACTGAAGCTTTCTTT. Translated, it gives CASISGLTEAFF. Filled out from reference TRBV19 and TRBJ1-1, the complete variable domain reads DGGITQSPKYLFRKEGQNVTLSCEQNLNHDAMYWYRQDPGQGLRLIYYSQIVNDFQKGDIAEGYSVSREKKESFPLTVTSAQKNPTAFYLCASISGLTEAFFGQGTRLTVV.